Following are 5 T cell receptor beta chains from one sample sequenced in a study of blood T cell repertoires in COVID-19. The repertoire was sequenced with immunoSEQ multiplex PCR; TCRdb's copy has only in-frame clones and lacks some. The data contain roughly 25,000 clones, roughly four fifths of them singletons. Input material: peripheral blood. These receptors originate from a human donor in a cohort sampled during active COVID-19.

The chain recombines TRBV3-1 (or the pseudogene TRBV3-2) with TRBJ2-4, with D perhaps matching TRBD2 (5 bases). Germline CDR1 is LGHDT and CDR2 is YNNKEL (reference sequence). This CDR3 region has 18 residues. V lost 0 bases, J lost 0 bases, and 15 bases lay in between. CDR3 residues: CASSQDSETGSAKNIQYF. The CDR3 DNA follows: TGTGCCAGCAGCCAAGATAGTGAGACGGGGTCAGCCAAAAACATTCAGTACTTC.

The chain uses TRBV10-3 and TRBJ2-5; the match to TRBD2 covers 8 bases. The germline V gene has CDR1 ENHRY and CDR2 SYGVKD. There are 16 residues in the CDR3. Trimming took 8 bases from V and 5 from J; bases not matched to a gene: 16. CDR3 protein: CAIGSNGSGRGETQYF. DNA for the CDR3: TGTGCCATCGGCTCGAATGGGAGCGGGAGAGGCGAGACCCAGTACTTC.

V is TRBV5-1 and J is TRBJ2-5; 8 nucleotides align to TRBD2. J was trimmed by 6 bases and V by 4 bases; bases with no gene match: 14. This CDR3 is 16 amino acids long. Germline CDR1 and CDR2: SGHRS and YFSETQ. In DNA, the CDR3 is TGCGCCAGCAGCCTAATGGCATCCGGGGGGGGAAAGACCCAGTACTTC. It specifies CASSLMASGGGKTQYF. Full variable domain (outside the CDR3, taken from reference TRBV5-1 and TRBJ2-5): KAGVTQTPRYLIKTRGQQVTLSCSPISGHRSVSWYQQTPGQGLQFLFEYFSETQRNKGNFPGRFSGRQFSNSRSEMNVSTLELGDSALYLCASSLMASGGGKTQYFGPGTRLLVL.

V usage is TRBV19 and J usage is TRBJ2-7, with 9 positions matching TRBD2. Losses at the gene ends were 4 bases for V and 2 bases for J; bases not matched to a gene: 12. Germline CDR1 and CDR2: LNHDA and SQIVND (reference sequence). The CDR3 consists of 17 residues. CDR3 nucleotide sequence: TGTGCCAGTAGTACAAAACCCAGACTAGCGGACACCTACGAGCAGTACTTC. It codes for CASSTKPRLADTYEQYF.

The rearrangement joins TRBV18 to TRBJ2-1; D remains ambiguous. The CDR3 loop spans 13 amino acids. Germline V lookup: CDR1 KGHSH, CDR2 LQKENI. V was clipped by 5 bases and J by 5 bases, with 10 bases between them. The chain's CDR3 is CASSGPDNNEQFF. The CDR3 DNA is TGTGCCAGCTCAGGTCCAGACAACAATGAGCAGTTCTTC.